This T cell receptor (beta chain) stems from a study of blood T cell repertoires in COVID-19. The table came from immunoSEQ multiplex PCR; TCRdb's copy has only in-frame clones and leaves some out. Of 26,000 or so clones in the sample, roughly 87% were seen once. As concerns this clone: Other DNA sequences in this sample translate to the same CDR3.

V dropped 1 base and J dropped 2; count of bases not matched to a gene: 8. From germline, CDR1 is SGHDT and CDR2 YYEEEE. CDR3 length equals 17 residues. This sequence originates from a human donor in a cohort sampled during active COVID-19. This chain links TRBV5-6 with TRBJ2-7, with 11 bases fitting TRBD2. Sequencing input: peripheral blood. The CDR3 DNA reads TGTGCCAGCAGCTTGTGGCCCGGGACTAGCGGAACCTACGAGCAGTACTTC. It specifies CASSLWPGTSGTYEQYF.